A selection of T cell receptor beta chains follows, all from one sample in a study of blood T cell repertoires in COVID-19. Profiling relied on immunoSEQ multiplex PCR, and the TCRdb table lists in-frame clones only, not all of them. The table lists some 300,000 clones, about nine tenths of them singletons. Sequenced input: peripheral blood. Every receptor here comes from a woman aged 25 to 39 who had recovered from COVID-19. Each CDR3 is given with its conserved first and last residue. D genes are given only for firm matches. A row's size may be missing; if present it is once, few, many or a size class.

TGTGCCAGCAGCTCTCCGGGACAGGGACCCGGGGAGCTGTTTTTT	CASSSPGQGPGELFF	NA	TRBJ2-2	TRBV5-4	TRBD1
TGTGCCAGCAGTTCGGGGATCTCCTACGAGCAGTACTTC	CASSSGISYEQYF	NA	TRBJ2-7	TRBV27	NA
TGCACCAGCAGCCCCGACAGGGAGGAAGGACAGCCCCAGCATTTT	CTSSPDREEGQPQHF	NA	TRBJ1-5	TRBV1	NA
TGTGCCATCAGTGAACAGGGAAATGAGCAGTTCTTC	CAISEQGNEQFF	NA	TRBJ2-1	TRBV10-3	NA
TGTGCCAGCAGCTCGGGTCCTGAAGCTTTCTTT	CASSSGPEAFF	NA	TRBJ1-1	TRBV7-8	NA
TGTGCCAGCAGACAGACAGGGGACCAGCCCCAGCATTTT	CASRQTGDQPQHF	NA	TRBJ1-5	TRBV2	TRBD1
TGTGCCAGCAGTCACCGGACAGTCGGGTTCTTT	CASSHRTVGFF	NA	TRBJ1-1	TRBV12-3/TRBV12-4	NA
TGTGCCAGCAGTTTGGTAGCAGCCCAGGCGGGGGGATTTAGCTATGGCTACACCTTC	CASSLVAAQAGGFSYGYTF	NA	TRBJ1-2	TRBV27	NA
TGCGCCAGCAGCTTGGACGGGGCAACTAATGAAAAACTGTTTTTT	CASSLDGATNEKLFF	NA	TRBJ1-4	TRBV5-1	NA
TGTGCCAGCAGCCCTGACTACACCGGGGAGCTGTTTTTT	CASSPDYTGELFF	NA	TRBJ2-2	TRBV5-6	NA
TGTGCCAGCAGCTTAGTTACCCACAGCCCCTACGAGCAGTACTTC	CASSLVTHSPYEQYF	NA	TRBJ2-7	TRBV7-2	NA
TGTGCCAGTAGTTACAGGTATAATTCACCCCTCCACTTT	CASSYRYNSPLHF	once	TRBJ1-6	TRBV19	NA
TGTGCCAGCAGTTTTCTGGGCACAACTGGAAACACCATATATTTT	CASSFLGTTGNTIYF	few	TRBJ1-3	TRBV28	NA
TGTGCCAGCAGTTTAGAAGCGGGGGAGACGAGCACAGATACGCAGTATTTT	CASSLEAGETSTDTQYF	NA	TRBJ2-3	TRBV28	TRBD2
TGCGCCAGCAGTCCCGGGACTAGCGGAATCAATGAGCAGTTCTTC	CASSPGTSGINEQFF	NA	TRBJ2-1	TRBV5-1	TRBD2
TGTGCCAGTAGTATAAGAGGGACTAGCGGGGGGGAGGATACGCAGTATTTT	CASSIRGTSGGEDTQYF	once	TRBJ2-3	TRBV19	TRBD2
TGTGCCAGCAGCTCAGAGCAGGGCCTATTTGGTTCACCCCTCCACTTT	CASSSEQGLFGSPLHF	NA	TRBJ1-6	TRBV5-5	NA
TGTTCCAGCAGTTCCCGGACTACCGGGACTAGTTCCGAGCAGTACTTC	CSSSSRTTGTSSEQYF	NA	TRBJ2-7	TRBV27	TRBD2
TGTGCCAGCAGGCCAGGGGGCGATCAGCCCCAGCATTTT	CASRPGGDQPQHF	NA	TRBJ1-5	TRBV28	TRBD1
TGCGCCAGCAGCTTGGTACAGGGGGACGAAAAACTGTTTTTT	CASSLVQGDEKLFF	NA	TRBJ1-4	TRBV5-1	TRBD1
TGTGCCAGCAGCCCGACCGGGTCTAGCGGCTACAATGAGCAGTTCTTC	CASSPTGSSGYNEQFF	NA	TRBJ2-1	TRBV13	TRBD2
TGCGCCAGCAGCTTGGGTCCCAGGTCCCAAACTAATGAAAAACTGTTTTTT	CASSLGPRSQTNEKLFF	NA	TRBJ1-4	TRBV5-1	NA
TGTGCCAGCAGCCAATTTCAGGGTTCCTTACTTTACGAGCAGTACTTC	CASSQFQGSLLYEQYF	once	TRBJ2-7	TRBV3-1/TRBV3-2	NA
TGTGCCAGCAGTGGGCCGGGACAGGGGGACTATAGCAATCAGCCCCAGCATTTT	CASSGPGQGDYSNQPQHF	NA	TRBJ1-5	TRBV6-1	TRBD1
TGTGCCAGTAGTAGAGGACAGGGAACAGATACGCAGTATTTT	CASSRGQGTDTQYF	NA	TRBJ2-3	TRBV19	TRBD1
TGCAGTGCTAGTCGGGGGTCTCGGAGCGGAGCTTTCTTT	CSASRGSRSGAFF	NA	TRBJ1-1	TRBV20-1	NA
TGTGCCAGCAGCCAAGACGGGGGGCCAATAGGACAGGGGTTCACAGATACGCAGTATTTT	CASSQDGGPIGQGFTDTQYF	NA	TRBJ2-3	TRBV3-1/TRBV3-2	TRBD1
TGCAGCGTTACTATGACTAGCGGTTACACAGATACGCAGTATTTT	CSVTMTSGYTDTQYF	NA	TRBJ2-3	TRBV29-1	TRBD2
TGTGCCAGCAGCTTAGTCGTACAGGATCATAATTCACCCCTCCACTTT	CASSLVVQDHNSPLHF	once	TRBJ1-6	TRBV7-2	NA
TGTGCCAGCTCCCACGACAACGGCCAAGAGACCCAGTACTTC	CASSHDNGQETQYF	NA	TRBJ2-5	TRBV18	NA
TGCGCCAGCAGCTTGGTACCAGAGAACACCGGGGAGCTGTTTTTT	CASSLVPENTGELFF	NA	TRBJ2-2	TRBV5-1	NA
TGTGCCAGCAGTACTCCGGGACAGCACACCGGGGAGCTGTTTTTT	CASSTPGQHTGELFF	NA	TRBJ2-2	TRBV28	TRBD1
TGTGCCAGCAGCGTGGGACACGGGACCCAGTACTTC	CASSVGHGTQYF	NA	TRBJ2-5	TRBV5-4	NA
TGCGCCAGCAGCTTGAGGTCGGGGACACCCGCCGGAGTGGATACGCAGTATTTT	CASSLRSGTPAGVDTQYF	NA	TRBJ2-3	TRBV5-1	NA
TGCGCCAGCAGCCAGGGGCCCTGGAGCTCCTACGAGCAGTACTTC	CASSQGPWSSYEQYF	NA	TRBJ2-7	TRBV5-1	NA
TGTGCCAGCACTCAAAGCCGACAGGGGGGTGGCTACACCTTC	CASTQSRQGGGYTF	once	TRBJ1-2	TRBV5-4	TRBD1
TGTGCCAGCAGCCAGACGGCCCCGGGGGAAGAGACCCAGTACTTC	CASSQTAPGEETQYF	once	TRBJ2-5	TRBV14	NA
TGTGCCAGCAGGGTGGGGGGGAATCAGCCCCAGCATTTT	CASRVGGNQPQHF	NA	TRBJ1-5	TRBV12-3/TRBV12-4	NA
TGCGCCAGCAGCTTACGTGCGGGGGGCACAGATACGCAGTATTTT	CASSLRAGGTDTQYF	NA	TRBJ2-3	TRBV5-1	TRBD2
TGTGCCATAGCTAGGGGGTACAGCACAGATACGCAGTATTTT	CAIARGYSTDTQYF	NA	TRBJ2-3	TRBV24-1	NA
TGTGCCAGCAGCGTAAGTCACTCAGGTGGAGATACGCAGTATTTT	CASSVSHSGGDTQYF	NA	TRBJ2-3	TRBV9	NA
TGTGCCAGCAGCTTGCTCGGAGAGACCCAGTACTTC	CASSLLGETQYF	NA	TRBJ2-5	TRBV7-9	NA
TGTGCCACCAGCGGCAGGGTAAATCAGCCCCAGCATTTT	CATSGRVNQPQHF	NA	TRBJ1-5	TRBV15	NA
TGTGCCAGCAGCCAAGTTGACAGCACCTATGGCTACACCTTC	CASSQVDSTYGYTF	once	TRBJ1-2	TRBV3-1/TRBV3-2	NA
TGTGCCTGGAGTGTCGGTACTGAAGCTTTCTTT	CAWSVGTEAFF	few	TRBJ1-1	TRBV30	NA
TGTGCCAGCAGTCCCTCGACAGGGGGCTATGAGCCCCAGCATTTT	CASSPSTGGYEPQHF	NA	TRBJ1-5	TRBV28	TRBD1
TGTGCCAGCAGCTTGTGGGAGAATAATTCACCCCTCCACTTT	CASSLWENNSPLHF	NA	TRBJ1-6	TRBV5-4	NA
TGTGCCAGCAGCCAAGCCTCTGGAGGGAAGGCACCCCTCCACTTT	CASSQASGGKAPLHF	NA	TRBJ1-6	TRBV3-1/TRBV3-2	NA
TGCGCCAGCAGCTTGGTAGGTCAGGGTTCCTCTGGAAACACCATATATTTT	CASSLVGQGSSGNTIYF	NA	TRBJ1-3	TRBV5-1	NA
TGTGCCAGCTCACCACTGGCGGAGGGGTATGGCTACACCTTC	CASSPLAEGYGYTF	NA	TRBJ1-2	TRBV18	NA